This T cell receptor beta chain was identified in a study of cytomegalovirus exposure and HLA in healthy donors. Study overall: A data release that came early held 80 million to 95 million unique TCRs from HLA-typed donors.

The PCR ran on 60 Vbeta and 13 Jbeta primers. Original handling: Later work found roughly 80 million unique TCR beta chains, with 9.5 million to 14 million shared. Clones were read by immunoSEQ multiplex PCR, and TCRdb kept only the in-frame ones, dropping some. The V and J calls and clone size were taken over from that table, and D and trimming were inferred from the DNA. The sample yields over 85,000 clones, approximately 77% seen once. The table lists this clone with a count of one. Germline V gene sequence: CDR1 SGHRS, CDR2 YFSETQ. CDR3 length: 14 residues. V shed 1 base and J shed 3 bases, with 7 bases lying between them.

The receptor was derived from a female donor in good health and CMV-seronegative. The sample taken for sequencing was PBMCs. The chain carries TRBV5-1 and TRBJ2-2; D gene ambiguous. In DNA, the CDR3 is TGCGCCAGCAGCTTGTTAATCGACACCGGGGAGCTGTTTTTT. Translating it yields CASSLLIDTGELFF.